A single sample gave rise to the 4 T cell receptor beta chains below, sequenced in a study of radiation and T cells in renal cell carcinoma. The repertoire was sequenced with immunoSEQ multiplex PCR; TCRdb's copy has only in-frame clones and lacks some. The sample carries 150,000 or so clones, about 91% recorded once. Time point specified: blood 2 weeks post-SBRT. Noted treatment: 15 Gy SBRT to primary tumor, nephrectomy 4 weeks later. This specimen was blood, taken from a patient whose treatment included radiotherapy and nephrectomy. The receptors derive from a woman between 50 and 59 years old with renal cell carcinoma.

The rearrangement uses TRBV7-2 and TRBJ1-1; weak D call: TRBD1 (5 bases). Between the trimmed V and J ends, which lost 5 bases and 5 bases, there was a span of 15 bases. The V gene's germline CDR1 is SGHTA and CDR2 FQGNSA. The CDR3 consists of 14 residues. The CDR3 DNA is TGTGCCAGCAGCCTTACAGGATTAGGTACTGAAGCTTTCTTT. It encodes CASSLTGLGTEAFF.

The chain employs TRBV5-1 and TRBJ2-7; no definite D call. Trimming removed 0 bases from V and 3 bases from J, with 16 bases in between. The CDR3 length is 16 residues. Per the germline V gene, CDR1 is SGHRS and CDR2 is YFSETQ. CDR3 nucleotides: TGCGCCAGCAGCTTGGCCCCTGGGCAGATAGACTACGAGCAGTACTTC. It translates to CASSLAPGQIDYEQYF.

Here the CDR3 reads CASSFQRGTEDGYTF. DNA of the CDR3: TGTGCCAGCAGCTTCCAGCGGGGGACCGAGGATGGCTACACCTTC. The chain is built from TRBV7-9 and TRBJ1-2; D is possibly TRBD1 (5 bases). This CDR3 is built from 15 residues. V was shortened by 3 bases and J by 6 bases, with 17 bases between the two germline ends. Germline V lookup: CDR1 SEHNR, CDR2 FQNEAQ (reference sequence). The full variable domain, its missing parts supplied by reference TRBV7-9 and TRBJ1-2, is DTGVSQNPRHKITKRGQNVTFRCDPISEHNRLYWYRQTLGQGPEFLTYFQNEAQLEKSRLLSDRFSAERPKGSFSTLEIQRTEQGDSAMYLCASSFQRGTEDGYTFGSGTRLTVV.

The V gene is TRBV6-5, the J gene TRBJ1-2; TRBD1 agrees at 10 bases. CDR3 length: 14 amino acids. Germline V gene lookup returns CDR1 MNHEY and CDR2 SVGAGI. After removal of 6 bases from V and 6 bases from J, the junction contained 7 bases not matched to a gene. The CDR3 bases are TGTGCCAGCAGACGCCGGGACAGGGGTAATGGCTACACCTTC. Amino acid sequence: CASRRRDRGNGYTF.